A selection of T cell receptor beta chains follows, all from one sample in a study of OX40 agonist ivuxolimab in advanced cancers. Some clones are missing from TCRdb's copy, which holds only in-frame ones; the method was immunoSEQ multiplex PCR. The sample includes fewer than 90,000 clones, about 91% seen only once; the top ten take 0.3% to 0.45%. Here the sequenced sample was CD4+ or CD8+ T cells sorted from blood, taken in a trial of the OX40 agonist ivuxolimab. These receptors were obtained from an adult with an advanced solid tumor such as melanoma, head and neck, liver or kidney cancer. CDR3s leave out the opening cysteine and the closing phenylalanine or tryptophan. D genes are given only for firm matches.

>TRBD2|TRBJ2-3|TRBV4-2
ASSQGGTSGRKDTQY
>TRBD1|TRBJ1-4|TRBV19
ASSRTGGIVTNEKLF
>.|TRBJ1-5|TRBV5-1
ASSPDGQPQH
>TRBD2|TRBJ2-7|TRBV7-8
ASSFFGRQGEQY
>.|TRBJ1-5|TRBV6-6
ASTQLGQSNQPQH
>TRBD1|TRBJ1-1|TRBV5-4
ASSLETGGTEAF
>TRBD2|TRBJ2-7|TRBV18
ASSPGLAGSKQY
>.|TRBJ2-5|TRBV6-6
ASSQYQETQY
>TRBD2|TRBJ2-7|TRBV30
AWSRLGLADYEQY
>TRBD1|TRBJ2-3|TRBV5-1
ASSLEPGQGVSTQY
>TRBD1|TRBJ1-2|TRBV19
AANTRGQGYGYT
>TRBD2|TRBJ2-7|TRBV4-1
ASSQTSGRFGEQY
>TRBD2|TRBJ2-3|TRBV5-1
ASSFAGTSDEDTQY
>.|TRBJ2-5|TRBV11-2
ASSKSRGETQY
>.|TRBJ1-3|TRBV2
ASSEGWRAGGNTIY
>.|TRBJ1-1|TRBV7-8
ASSPNGLQEAF
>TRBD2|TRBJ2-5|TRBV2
ASSEGLAGGLETQY
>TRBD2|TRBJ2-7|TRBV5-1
ASSLGLASNYEQY
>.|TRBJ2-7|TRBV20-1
SAGSYEQY
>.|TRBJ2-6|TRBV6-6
ASSPGGSGANVLT
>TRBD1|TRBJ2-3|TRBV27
ASSFTGEMDTDTQY
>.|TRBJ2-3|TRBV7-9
ASSLGPRRTTDTQY
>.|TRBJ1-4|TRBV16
ASSQSLGQGYEKLF
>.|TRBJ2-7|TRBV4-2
ASSLTRDGYEQY
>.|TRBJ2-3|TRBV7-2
ASSLRGSTDTQY
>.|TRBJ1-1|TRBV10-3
AISEEAF